These 18 T cell receptor beta chains were sequenced from one sample in a study of T cell responses to AZD1222 COVID-19 vaccine (dated by TCRdb to the early 2020s). The library was produced with the immunoSEQ multiplex PCR assay. Held by TCRdb, this immuneACCESS table contains in-frame sequences only and omits some clones. Under half of the omission traces to an unresolved V gene where checked; the cause of the rest is unknown. This sample lists under 200,000 clones; 92% were detected once. The top ten clones comprise around 1.3% of the sample. The time point label for this specimen denotes: about 28 days (+/-7) after the second vaccine dose. The source material was peripheral blood, sampled 28 days after the second AZD1222 dose. The origin of the receptors is an adult who received the AZD1222 COVID-19 vaccine.

This rearrangement joins TRBV21-1 to TRBJ2-1; the table's D call TRBD2 went unverified against the DNA. TRBV21-1 is recorded as a pseudogene. There are 16 residues in the CDR3. This CDR3 reads CASSNRRLAGTNEQFF. CDR3 nucleotides: TGTGCCAGCAGCAATAGAAGGCTAGCGGGAACCAATGAGCAGTTCTTC.

This clone has only one observation. The chain joins TRBV2 to TRBJ2-5, with D maybe TRBD2 (5 bases). Germline V gene lookup returns CDR1 SNHLY and CDR2 FYNNEI. This CDR3 is built from 12 residues. With 9 bases removed from V and 1 base from J, the gap between germline ends came to 9 bases. CDR3 sequence reads: CAREALQETQYF. CDR3 in DNA: TGTGCCAGGGAGGCCCTCCAAGAGACCCAGTACTTC.

The rearrangement joins TRBV15 to TRBJ2-5; D is undetermined. CDR1 and CDR2 from the germline V gene are LNHNV and YYDKDF (reference sequence). The germline V and J ends were trimmed by 9 bases and 1 base, with 12 bases remaining between them. The CDR3 is 13 residues long. The CDR3 sequence is CATSLALQETQYF. CDR3 nucleotide sequence: TGTGCCACTTCATTAGCCCTCCAAGAGACCCAGTACTTC.

The chain combines TRBV7-9 with TRBJ1-4, with 9 bases that match TRBD1. There are 18 residues in the CDR3. Germline CDR1 and CDR2: SEHNR and FQNEAQ (reference sequence). Losses at the gene ends were 0 bases for V and 3 bases for J; bases not matched to a gene: 8. The CDR3 loop reads CASSLAGGTGPSNEKLFF. In DNA, the CDR3 is TGTGCCAGCAGCTTAGCTGGCGGGACAGGGCCTTCTAATGAAAAACTGTTTTTT.

This clone appeared once. V is TRBV27 and J is TRBJ2-7; D remains unclear. The CDR3 loop spans 15 amino acids. Germline V lookup: CDR1 MNHEY, CDR2 SMNVEV (reference sequence). V dropped 3 bases and J dropped 0 bases, with 12 bases sitting between them. The CDR3 protein is CASSFGPPSSYEQYF. The CDR3 nucleotides read TGTGCCAGCAGTTTCGGACCTCCTTCCTCCTACGAGCAGTACTTC.

J is TRBJ2-7 and V is TRBV19, with D maybe TRBD2 (5 bases). V lost 0 bases and J 2 bases, leaving 11 bases between the germline ends. Looked up from germline, CDR1 is LNHDA and CDR2 is SQIVND (reference sequence). The CDR3 contains 15 residues. The chain's CDR3 is CASSIELDGTYEQYF. CDR3 coding DNA: TGTGCCAGTAGTATAGAACTAGACGGGACCTACGAGCAGTACTTC.

V usage is TRBV18 and J usage is TRBJ1-3, with D possibly TRBD1 on 5 matching bases. The CDR3 is 15 residues long. V was trimmed by 5 bases and J by 4 bases, leaving 15 bases between them. The V gene's germline CDR1 is KGHSH and CDR2 LQKENI. CDR3 region: CASSSSGRAGNTIYF. DNA of the CDR3: TGTGCCAGCTCATCGTCTGGCAGGGCCGGAAACACCATATATTTT. The full variable domain, with the rest looked up from reference TRBV18 and TRBJ1-3, is NAGVMQNPRHLVRRRGQEARLRCSPMKGHSHVYWYRQLPEEGLKFMVYLQKENIIDESGMPKERFSAEFPKEGPSILRIQQVVRGDSAAYFCASSSSGRAGNTIYFGEGSWLTVV.

The gene calls are TRBV9 and TRBJ1-4; TRBD1 aligns across 7 bases. V shed 3 bases, J shed 8 bases, and the junction held 10 bases outside the gene matches. Germline V lookup: CDR1 SGDLS, CDR2 YYNGEE. There are 15 residues in the CDR3. In DNA form, the CDR3 reads TGTGCCAGCAGCGACCGACAGGGAGCGGGAGAAAAACTGTTTTTT. Amino acid sequence: CASSDRQGAGEKLFF.

The V call is TRBV15, the J call TRBJ1-5; 7 nucleotides line up with TRBD1. Germline CDR1 LNHNV, CDR2 YYDKDF (reference sequence). The CDR3 is 16 amino acids. Trimming cost V 5 bases and J 2 bases; bases outside gene matches: 9. This CDR3 reads CATSDPRGRGNQPQHF. CDR3 bases: TGTGCCACCAGCGACCCGAGGGGGCGGGGCAATCAGCCCCAGCATTTT.

The table lists this clone with a few counts. Other DNA sequences within the sample encode an identical CDR3. The chain combines TRBV4-1 with TRBJ1-2, with no clear D. The germline gives CDR1 MGHRA, CDR2 YSYEKL. This CDR3 comprises 16 residues. V lost 0 bases and J 0 bases, leaving 11 bases between the germline ends. CDR3 sequence (DNA): TGCGCCAGCAGCCAAGATCGAGGAGCGGCTAACTATGGCTACACCTTC. Translation gives CASSQDRGAANYGYTF.

V usage is TRBV5-3 and J usage is TRBJ1-4; TRBD1 is a possible D gene (6 bases). TRBV5-3 is filed as an ORF, its function uncertain. Between the trimmed V and J ends, which lost 4 bases and 5 bases, there was a span of 12 bases. The CDR3 covers 14 residues. The CDR3 spells CARSRTEINEKLFF. CDR3 bases: TGTGCCAGAAGCCGGACAGAGATAAATGAAAAACTGTTTTTT.

The chain recombines TRBV7-2 with TRBJ2-3, with a possible D match to TRBD2 (6 bases). V was clipped by 6 bases and J by 2 bases, with 15 bases between them. Per germline, CDR1 SGHTA and CDR2 FQGNSA. This CDR3 is 15 amino acids long. CDR3 in DNA: TGTGCCAGCAGTACGGGACTCTTGTTCACAGATACGCAGTATTTT. Protein sequence: CASSTGLLFTDTQYF.

The rearrangement links TRBV18 to TRBJ1-5; D not resolved. CDR1 is KGHSH, CDR2 LQKENI, per germline. The CDR3 sequence is 15 residues long. Trimming stripped 3 bases from V and 0 bases from J, with 9 bases between. The CDR3 loop is CASSPGRASNQPQHF. CDR3 sequence (DNA): TGTGCCAGCTCACCTGGGAGGGCTAGCAATCAGCCCCAGCATTTT.

The CDR3 spells CASSAGQGVYGYTF. The CDR3 nucleotides are TGCGCCAGCAGTGCGGGACAGGGGGTTTATGGCTACACCTTC. J is TRBJ1-2 and V is TRBV10-1; TRBD1 agrees at 11 bases. The CDR3 totals 14 residues. V shed 4 bases, J shed 5 bases, and the junction held 3 bases outside the gene matches. Per germline, CDR1 WNHNN and CDR2 SYGVQD (reference sequence).

The J gene is TRBJ2-3, the V gene TRBV5-1; TRBD1 agrees at 9 bases. The CDR3 extends over 15 amino acids. Unmatched junction bases numbered 4, after V lost 2 bases and J lost 3 bases. Looked up from germline, CDR1 is SGHRS and CDR2 is YFSETQ. CDR3 DNA sequence: TGCGCCAGCAGCTTCAGGACAGGGGCGACAGATACGCAGTATTTT. It specifies CASSFRTGATDTQYF. Full variable domain (missing parts from reference TRBV5-1 and TRBJ2-3): KAGVTQTPRYLIKTRGQQVTLSCSPISGHRSVSWYQQTPGQGLQFLFEYFSETQRNKGNFPGRFSGRQFSNSRSEMNVSTLELGDSALYLCASSFRTGATDTQYFGPGTRLTVL.

This chain links TRBV28 with TRBJ1-1; weak D call: TRBD1 (5 bases). CDR3 length: 15 residues. Germline CDR1 and CDR2: MDHEN and SYDVKM. V lost 3 bases and J lost 2, with 13 bases in between. CDR3 protein: CASSFSPGRNTEAFF. For the CDR3, the DNA is TGTGCCAGCAGTTTTTCCCCAGGGAGAAACACTGAAGCTTTCTTT.

The chain couples TRBV2 to TRBJ2-5; unclear D gene. Trimming took 6 bases from V and 5 from J, leaving 7 bases between them. The CDR3 contains 11 residues. The V gene's germline CDR1 is SNHLY and CDR2 FYNNEI. As DNA, the CDR3 is TGTGCCAGCAGCAGTTCGGAGACCCAGTACTTC. It yields the protein CASSSSETQYF.

The chain links TRBV2 to TRBJ2-1, with TRBD1 as a possible D gene (6 bases). Germline CDR1 is SNHLY and CDR2 is FYNNEI. V lost 4 bases to trimming and J lost 9 bases, with 16 bases between them. The CDR3 has 14 amino acids. CDR3 sequence (DNA): TGTGCCAGCAGTGCCAATGGGCGAGGGGGTGAGCAGTTCTTC. Protein sequence: CASSANGRGGEQFF.